The 5 T cell receptor beta chains below were found in one sample sequenced in a study of blood T cell repertoires in COVID-19. The table came from immunoSEQ multiplex PCR; TCRdb's copy has only in-frame clones and leaves some out. The table lists some 73,000 clones, roughly 85% of them singletons, with more than 9.5% in the top ten. Sequenced input: peripheral blood. The receptors shown here come from a middle-aged man with COVID-19, enrolled during active disease.

The chain has TRBV25-1 and TRBJ2-1, with 10 bases lining up with TRBD2. From germline, CDR1 is MGHDK and CDR2 SYGVNS. This CDR3 contains 13 residues. With V trimmed by 6 bases and J by 7 bases, 3 bases remained unmatched. The CDR3 sequence is CASRGTSENEQFF. The CDR3 DNA reads as TGTGCCAGCAGGGGGACTAGCGAAAATGAGCAGTTCTTC.

The chain combines TRBV3-1 (or the pseudogene TRBV3-2) with TRBJ2-1; 7 bases map to TRBD2. CDR1 LGHDT and CDR2 YNNKEL come from the germline V gene (reference sequence). The CDR3 consists of 14 residues. V shed 2 bases, J shed 5 bases, and the junction held 3 bases outside the gene matches. CDR3: CASSQLADNNEQFF. The DNA for the CDR3 is TGTGCCAGCAGCCAACTAGCGGACAACAATGAGCAGTTCTTC.

The chain combines TRBV24-1 with TRBJ2-3; D possibly corresponds to TRBD1 (6 bases). This CDR3 is 16 amino acids long. The V gene's germline CDR1 is KGHDR and CDR2 SFDVKD. Trimming removed 2 bases at V and 3 bases at J, with 14 bases between. CDR3 protein: CATSDSDGGATDTQYF. In DNA, the CDR3 is TGTGCCACCAGTGATTCTGATGGGGGCGCGACAGATACGCAGTATTTT.

The gene calls are TRBV10-3 and TRBJ2-1; 14 bases line up with TRBD2. V gave up 4 bases and J gave up 5 bases; unmatched junction bases: 1. Germline V lookup: CDR1 ENHRY, CDR2 SYGVKD. The CDR3 sequence is 15 residues long. CDR3 residues: CAISGGLAGDNEQFF. Here the CDR3 DNA reads TGTGCCATCAGTGGGGGACTAGCGGGGGACAATGAGCAGTTCTTC.

This clone was picked up a small number of times. The chain is built from TRBV5-1 and TRBJ2-7; 7 nucleotides line up with TRBD2. The V gene end was trimmed by 4 bases and the J gene end by 6 bases; junction bases not matched to a gene: 25. CDR3 length: 19 amino acids. The germline CDR1 and CDR2 sequences are SGHRS and YFSETQ. CDR3: CASSPVGGSSSSRSGEQYF. CDR3 DNA: TGCGCCAGCAGCCCCGTCGGGGGGTCCTCTTCATCACGCTCGGGCGAGCAGTACTTC.